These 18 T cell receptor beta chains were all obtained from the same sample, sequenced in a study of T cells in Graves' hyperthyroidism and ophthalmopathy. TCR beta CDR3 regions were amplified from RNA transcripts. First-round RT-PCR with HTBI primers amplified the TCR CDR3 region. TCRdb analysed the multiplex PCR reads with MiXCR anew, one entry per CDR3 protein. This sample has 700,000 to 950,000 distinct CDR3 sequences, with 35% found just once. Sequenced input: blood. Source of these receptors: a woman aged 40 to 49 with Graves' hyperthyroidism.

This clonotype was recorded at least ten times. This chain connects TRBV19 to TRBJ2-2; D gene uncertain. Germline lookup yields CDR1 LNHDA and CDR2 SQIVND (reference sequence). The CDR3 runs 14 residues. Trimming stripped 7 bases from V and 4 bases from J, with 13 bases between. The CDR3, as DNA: TGTGCCAGTATTGTGGGCCCGGGCACCGGGGAGCTGTTTTTT. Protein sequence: CASIVGPGTGELFF. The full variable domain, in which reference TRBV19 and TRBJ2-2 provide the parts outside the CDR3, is DGGITQSPKYLFRKEGQNVTLSCEQNLNHDAMYWYRQDPGQGLRLIYYSQIVNDFQKGDIAEGYSVSREKKESFPLTVTSAQKNPTAFYLCASIVGPGTGELFFGEGSRLTVL.

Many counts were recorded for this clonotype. CDR3 bases: TGCAGCGACGAGGGTGGGGCTCGGGGCTACACCTTC. Translation gives CSDEGGARGYTF. This rearrangement joins TRBV29-1 to TRBJ1-2; D is possibly TRBD1 (5 bases). V lost 7 bases and J lost 8, with 17 bases in between. CDR3 size: 12 residues. Per germline, CDR1 SQVTM and CDR2 ANQGSEA.

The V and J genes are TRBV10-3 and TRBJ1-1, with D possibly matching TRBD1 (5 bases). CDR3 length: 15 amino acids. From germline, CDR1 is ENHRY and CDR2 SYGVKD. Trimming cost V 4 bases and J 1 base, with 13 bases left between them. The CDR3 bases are TGTGCCATCAGTGGCTCCGGGGGGTCGAACACTGAAGCTTTCTTT. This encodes CAISGSGGSNTEAFF.

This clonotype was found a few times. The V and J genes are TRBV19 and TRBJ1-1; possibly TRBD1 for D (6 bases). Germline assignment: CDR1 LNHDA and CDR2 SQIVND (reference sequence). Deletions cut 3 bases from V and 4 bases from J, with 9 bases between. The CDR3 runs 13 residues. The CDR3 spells CASSMEGGTEAFF. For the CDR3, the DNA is TGTGCCAGTAGTATGGAAGGGGGCACTGAAGCTTTCTTT.

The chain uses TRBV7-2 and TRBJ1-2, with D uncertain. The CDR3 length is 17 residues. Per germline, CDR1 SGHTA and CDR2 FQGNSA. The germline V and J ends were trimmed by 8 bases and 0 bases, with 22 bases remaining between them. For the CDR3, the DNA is TGTGCCAGCGCCGAGAGGAACGAAGTTTTGACTAACTATGGCTACACCTTC. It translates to CASAERNEVLTNYGYTF.

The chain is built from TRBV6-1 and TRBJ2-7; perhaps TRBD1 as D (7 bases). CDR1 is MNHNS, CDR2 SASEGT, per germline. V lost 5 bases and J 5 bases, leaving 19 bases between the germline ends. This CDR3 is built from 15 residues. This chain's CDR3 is CASSYHSTGRNEQYF. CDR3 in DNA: TGTGCCAGCAGTTACCACTCGACAGGGAGGAACGAGCAGTACTTC.

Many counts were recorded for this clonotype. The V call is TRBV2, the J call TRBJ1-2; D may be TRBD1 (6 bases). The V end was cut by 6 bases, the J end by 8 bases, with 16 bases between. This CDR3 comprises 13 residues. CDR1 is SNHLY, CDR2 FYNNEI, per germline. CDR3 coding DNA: TGTGCCAGCAGGCTACAGGGTCTCGAGGGCTACACCTTC. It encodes CASRLQGLEGYTF.

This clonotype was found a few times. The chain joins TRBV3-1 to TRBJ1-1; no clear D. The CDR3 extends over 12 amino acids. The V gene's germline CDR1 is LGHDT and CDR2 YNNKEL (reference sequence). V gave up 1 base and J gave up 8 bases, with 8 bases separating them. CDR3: CASSQVFEEAFF. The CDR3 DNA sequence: TGTGCCAGCAGCCAAGTTTTCGAAGAAGCTTTCTTT.

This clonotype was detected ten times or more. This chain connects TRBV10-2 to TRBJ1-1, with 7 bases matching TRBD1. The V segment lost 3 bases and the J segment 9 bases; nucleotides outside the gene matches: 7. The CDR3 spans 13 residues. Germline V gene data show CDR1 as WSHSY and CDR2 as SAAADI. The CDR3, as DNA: TGCGCCAGCAGTGAAAGTTTAGGGGGCAAAGCTTTCTTT. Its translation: CASSESLGGKAFF.

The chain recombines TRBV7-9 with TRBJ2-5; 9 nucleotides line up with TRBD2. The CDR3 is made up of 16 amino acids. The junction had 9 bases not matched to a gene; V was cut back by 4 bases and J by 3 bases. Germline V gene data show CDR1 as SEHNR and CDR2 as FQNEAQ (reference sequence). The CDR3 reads CASSSRPSGGKETQYF. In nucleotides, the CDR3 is TGTGCCAGCAGCTCACGACCGAGCGGGGGGAAAGAGACCCAGTACTTC.

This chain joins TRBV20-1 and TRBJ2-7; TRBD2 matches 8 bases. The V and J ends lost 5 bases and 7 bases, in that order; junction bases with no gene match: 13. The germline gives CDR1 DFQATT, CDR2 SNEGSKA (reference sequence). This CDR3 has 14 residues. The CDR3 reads CSAHLAGIAREQYF. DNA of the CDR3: TGCAGTGCTCATCTAGCGGGTATAGCTAGGGAGCAGTACTTC.

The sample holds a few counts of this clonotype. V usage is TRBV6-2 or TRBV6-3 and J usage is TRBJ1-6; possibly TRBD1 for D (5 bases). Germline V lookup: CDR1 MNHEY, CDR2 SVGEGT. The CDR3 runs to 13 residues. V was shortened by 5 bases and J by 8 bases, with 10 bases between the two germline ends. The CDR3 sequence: CASSPGVDSPLHF. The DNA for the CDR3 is TGTGCCAGCAGTCCGGGGGTTGATTCACCCCTCCACTTT.

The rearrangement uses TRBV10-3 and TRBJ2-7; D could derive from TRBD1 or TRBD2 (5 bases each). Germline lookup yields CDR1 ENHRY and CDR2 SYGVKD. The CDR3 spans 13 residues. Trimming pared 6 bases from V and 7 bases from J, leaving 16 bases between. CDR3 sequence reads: CAISSGTAGEQYF. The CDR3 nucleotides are TGTGCCATCAGCTCCGGGACGGCCGGGGAGCAGTACTTC.

CDR3: CAVGGGNTGELFF. The CDR3 bases are TGTGCCGTCGGCGGGGGGAACACCGGGGAGCTGTTTTTT. The rearrangement uses TRBV10-3 and TRBJ2-2; 7 bases match TRBD2. This CDR3 comprises 13 residues. The junction had 4 bases not matched to a gene; V was cut back by 11 bases and J by 1 base. Germline lookup yields CDR1 ENHRY and CDR2 SYGVKD.

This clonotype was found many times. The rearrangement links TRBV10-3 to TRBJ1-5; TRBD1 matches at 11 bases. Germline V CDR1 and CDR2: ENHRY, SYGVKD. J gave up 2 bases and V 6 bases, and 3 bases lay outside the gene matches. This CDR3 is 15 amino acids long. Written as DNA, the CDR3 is TGTGCCATCAGCCGGACAGGGGGCGGCAATCAGCCCCAGCATTTT. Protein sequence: CAISRTGGGNQPQHF.

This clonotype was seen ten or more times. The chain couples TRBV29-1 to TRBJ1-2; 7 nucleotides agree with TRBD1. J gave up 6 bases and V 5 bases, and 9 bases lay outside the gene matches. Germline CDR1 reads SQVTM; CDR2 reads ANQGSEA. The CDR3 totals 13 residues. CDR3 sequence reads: CSVTDRDGNGYTF. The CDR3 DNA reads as TGCAGCGTTACCGACAGGGACGGGAATGGCTACACCTTC.

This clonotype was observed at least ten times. The CDR3 nucleotides read TGCAGCGTTGTGCGGGGGGGTACTGGAGAAGCTTTCTTT. Protein: CSVVRGGTGEAFF. The chain has TRBV29-1 and TRBJ1-1, with a possible D match to TRBD1 (5 bases). The V gene's germline CDR1 is SQVTM and CDR2 ANQGSEA. Trimming cost V 4 bases and J 8 bases, with 17 bases left between them. The length of the CDR3 is 13 residues.

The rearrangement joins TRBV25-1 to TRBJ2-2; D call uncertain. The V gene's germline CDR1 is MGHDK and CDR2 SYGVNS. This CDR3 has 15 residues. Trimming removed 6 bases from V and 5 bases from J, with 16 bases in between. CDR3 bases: TGTGCCAGCAGCTTGGGTCACAGCTCGACCGGGGAGCTGTTTTTT. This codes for CASSLGHSSTGELFF.